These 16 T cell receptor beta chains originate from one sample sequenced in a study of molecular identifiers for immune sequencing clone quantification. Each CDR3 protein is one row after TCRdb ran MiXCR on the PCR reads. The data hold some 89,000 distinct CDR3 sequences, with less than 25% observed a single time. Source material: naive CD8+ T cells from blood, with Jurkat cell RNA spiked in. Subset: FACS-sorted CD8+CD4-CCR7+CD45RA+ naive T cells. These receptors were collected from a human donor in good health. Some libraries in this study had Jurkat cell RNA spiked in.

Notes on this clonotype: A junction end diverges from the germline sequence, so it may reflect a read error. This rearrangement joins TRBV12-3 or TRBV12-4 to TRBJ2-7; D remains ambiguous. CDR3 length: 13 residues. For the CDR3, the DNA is TGTGTCAGCAGTTTAACTTCACCCCGGGAGCAGTACTTC. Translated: CVSSLTSPREQYF.

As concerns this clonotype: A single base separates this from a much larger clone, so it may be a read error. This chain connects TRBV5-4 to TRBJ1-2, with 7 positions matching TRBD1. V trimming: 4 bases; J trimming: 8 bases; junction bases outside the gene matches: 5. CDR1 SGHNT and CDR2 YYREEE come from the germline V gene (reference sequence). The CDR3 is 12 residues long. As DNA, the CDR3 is TGTGCCAGCAGCCAAGCAGGGGGAGGCTACACCTTC. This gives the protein CASSQAGGGYTF.

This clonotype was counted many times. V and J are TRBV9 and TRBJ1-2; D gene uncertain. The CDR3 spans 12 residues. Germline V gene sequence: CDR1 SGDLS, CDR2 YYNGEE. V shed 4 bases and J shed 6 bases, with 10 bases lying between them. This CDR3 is CASSPNTDGYTF. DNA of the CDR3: TGTGCCAGCAGCCCGAATACCGATGGCTACACCTTC.

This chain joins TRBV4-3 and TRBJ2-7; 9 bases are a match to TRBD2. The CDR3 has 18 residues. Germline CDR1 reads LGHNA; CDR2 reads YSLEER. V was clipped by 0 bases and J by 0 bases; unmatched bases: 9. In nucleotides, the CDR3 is TGCGCCAGCAGCCAAGATGTCGGGGCTAGCGGGAACTCCTACGAGCAGTACTTC. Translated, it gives CASSQDVGASGNSYEQYF.

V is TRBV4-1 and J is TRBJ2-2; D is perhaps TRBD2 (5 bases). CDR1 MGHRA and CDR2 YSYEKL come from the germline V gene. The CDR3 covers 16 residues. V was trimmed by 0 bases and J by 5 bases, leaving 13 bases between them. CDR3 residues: CASSQDEGVLTGELFF. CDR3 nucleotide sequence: TGCGCCAGCAGCCAAGACGAGGGTGTTTTGACCGGGGAGCTGTTTTTT.

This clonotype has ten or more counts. The CDR3 coding sequence is TGTGCCAGCAGTTACGAGCAGGGAGCGGACACTGAAGCTTTCTTT. Protein product: CASSYEQGADTEAFF. The chain has TRBV6-5 and TRBJ1-1, with D tentatively TRBD1 (5 bases). The length of the CDR3 is 15 residues. CDR1 is MNHEY, CDR2 SVGAGI, per germline. Trimming cost V 2 bases and J 3 bases, with 13 bases left between them.

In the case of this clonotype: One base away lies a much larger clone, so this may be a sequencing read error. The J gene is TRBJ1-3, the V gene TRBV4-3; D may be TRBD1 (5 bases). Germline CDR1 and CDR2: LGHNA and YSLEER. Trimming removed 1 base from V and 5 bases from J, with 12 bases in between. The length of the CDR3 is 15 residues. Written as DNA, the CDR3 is TGCGCCAGCAGCCAAGGCCGAGGGGCTAGAAACACCATATATTTT. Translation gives CASSQGRGARNTIYF.

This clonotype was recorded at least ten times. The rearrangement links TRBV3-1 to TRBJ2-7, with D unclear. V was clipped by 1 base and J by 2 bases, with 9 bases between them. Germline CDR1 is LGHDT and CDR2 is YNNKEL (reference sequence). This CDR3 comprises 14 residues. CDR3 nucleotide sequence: TGTGCCAGCAGCCAAGGCAGCGCAGCCTACGAGCAGTACTTC. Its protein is CASSQGSAAYEQYF.

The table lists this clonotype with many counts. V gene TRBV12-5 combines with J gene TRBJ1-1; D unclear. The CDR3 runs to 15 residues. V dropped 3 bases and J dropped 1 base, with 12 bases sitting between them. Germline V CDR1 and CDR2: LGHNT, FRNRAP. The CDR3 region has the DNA TGTGCTAGTGGTTTAGGGATGGCGGAGAACACTGAAGCTTTCTTT. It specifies CASGLGMAENTEAFF.

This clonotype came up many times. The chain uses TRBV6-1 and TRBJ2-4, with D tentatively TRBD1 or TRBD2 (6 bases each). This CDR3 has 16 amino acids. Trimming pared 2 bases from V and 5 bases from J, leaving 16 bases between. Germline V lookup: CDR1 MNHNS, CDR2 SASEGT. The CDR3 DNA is TGTGCCAGCAGTGAACTTTTCGGGGGCGCCGAAAACATTCAGTACTTC. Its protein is CASSELFGGAENIQYF.

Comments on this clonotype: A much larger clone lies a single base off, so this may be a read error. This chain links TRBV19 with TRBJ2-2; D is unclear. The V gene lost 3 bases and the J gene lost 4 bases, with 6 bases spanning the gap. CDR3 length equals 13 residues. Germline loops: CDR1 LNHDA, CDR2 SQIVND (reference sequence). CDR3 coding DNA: TGTGCCAGTAGTATTGGATGCACCGGGGAGCTGTTTTTT. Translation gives CASSIGCTGELFF. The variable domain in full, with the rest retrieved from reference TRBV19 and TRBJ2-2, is DGGITQSPKYLFRKEGQNVTLSCEQNLNHDAMYWYRQDPGQGLRLIYYSQIVNDFQKGDIAEGYSVSREKKESFPLTVTSAQKNPTAFYLCASSIGCTGELFFGEGSRLTVL.

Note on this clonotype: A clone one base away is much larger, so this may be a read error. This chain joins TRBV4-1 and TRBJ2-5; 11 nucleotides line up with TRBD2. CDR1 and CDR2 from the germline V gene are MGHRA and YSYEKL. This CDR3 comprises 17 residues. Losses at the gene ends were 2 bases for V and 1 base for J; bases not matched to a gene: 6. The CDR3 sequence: CASSQQPGTSGQETQYF. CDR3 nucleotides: TGCGCCAGCAGCCAACAACCGGGGACTAGCGGCCAAGAGACCCAGTACTTC.

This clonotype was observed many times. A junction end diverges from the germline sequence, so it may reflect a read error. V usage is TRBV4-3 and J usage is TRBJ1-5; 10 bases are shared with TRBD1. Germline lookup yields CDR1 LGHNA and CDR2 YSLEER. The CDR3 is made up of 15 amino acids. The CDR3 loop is CASSPGTGVNQPQHF. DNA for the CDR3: TGTGCCAGCAGTCCCGGGACAGGGGTCAATCAGCCCCAGCATTTT.

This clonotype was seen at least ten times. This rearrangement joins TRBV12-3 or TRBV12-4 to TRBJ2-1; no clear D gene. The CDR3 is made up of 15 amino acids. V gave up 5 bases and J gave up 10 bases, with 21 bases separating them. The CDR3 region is CASSPHPFRVGEQFF. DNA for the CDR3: TGTGCCAGCAGTCCCCACCCTTTCCGAGTGGGGGAGCAGTTCTTC.

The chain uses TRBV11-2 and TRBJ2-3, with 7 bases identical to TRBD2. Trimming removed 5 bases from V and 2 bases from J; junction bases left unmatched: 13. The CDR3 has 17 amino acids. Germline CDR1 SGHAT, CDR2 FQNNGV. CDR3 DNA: TGTGCCAGCAGCCCGGGTGGGGGGGAGCCCTACACAGATACGCAGTATTTT. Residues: CASSPGGGEPYTDTQYF.

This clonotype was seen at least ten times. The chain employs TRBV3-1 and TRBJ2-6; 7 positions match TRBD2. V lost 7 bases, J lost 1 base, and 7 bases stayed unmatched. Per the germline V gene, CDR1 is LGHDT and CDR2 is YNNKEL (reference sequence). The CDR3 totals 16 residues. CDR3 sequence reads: CASTPQGGSGANVLTF. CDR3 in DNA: TGTGCCAGCACCCCGCAGGGAGGGTCTGGGGCCAACGTCCTGACTTTC.